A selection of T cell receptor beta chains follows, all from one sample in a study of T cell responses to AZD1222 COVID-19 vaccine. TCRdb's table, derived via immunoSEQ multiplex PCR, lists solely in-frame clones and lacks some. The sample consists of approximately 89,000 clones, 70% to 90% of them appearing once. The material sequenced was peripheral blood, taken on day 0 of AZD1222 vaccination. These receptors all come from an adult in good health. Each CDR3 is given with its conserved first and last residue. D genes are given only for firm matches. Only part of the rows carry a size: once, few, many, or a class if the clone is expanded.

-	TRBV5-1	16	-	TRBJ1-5	CASSLGDRYSNQPQHF	TGCGCCAGCAGCTTGGGAGACAGATATAGCAATCAGCCCCAGCATTTT
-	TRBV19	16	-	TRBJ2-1	CASSKVARASYNEQFF	TGTGCCAGTAGTAAGGTCGCTAGAGCCTCCTACAATGAGCAGTTCTTC
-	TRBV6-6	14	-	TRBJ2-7	CASSYDGTDYEQYF	TGTGCCAGCAGTTACGACGGGACCGACTACGAGCAGTACTTC
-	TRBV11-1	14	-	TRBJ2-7	CASSSELSSYEQYF	TGTGCCAGCAGCTCGGAGCTATCCTCCTACGAGCAGTACTTC
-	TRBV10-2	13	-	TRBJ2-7	CASIDLDSHEQYF	TGCGCCAGCATTGACCTAGACTCCCACGAGCAGTACTTC
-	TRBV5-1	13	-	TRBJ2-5	CASSLGGPETQYF	TGCGCCAGCAGCTTGGGAGGGCCAGAGACCCAGTACTTC
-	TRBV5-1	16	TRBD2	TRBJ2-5	CASSLATSGGQETQYF	TGCGCCAGCAGCTTGGCGACTAGCGGGGGTCAAGAGACCCAGTACTTC
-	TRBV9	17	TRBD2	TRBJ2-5	CASSAPLAGGVQETQYF	TGTGCCAGCAGCGCTCCACTAGCGGGGGGGGTACAAGAGACCCAGTACTTC
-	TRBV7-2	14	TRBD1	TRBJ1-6	CASSLAMGGQALHF	TGTGCCAGCAGCTTAGCGATGGGGGGACAGGCCCTCCACTTT
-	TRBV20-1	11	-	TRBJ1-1	CRGGLGTEAFF	TGCAGAGGAGGGCTCGGCACTGAAGCTTTCTTT
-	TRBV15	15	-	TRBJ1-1	CATSRDQGRGTEAFF	TGTGCCACCAGCAGAGATCAAGGCAGGGGAACTGAAGCTTTCTTT
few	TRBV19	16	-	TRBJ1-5	CASSIGGGRINQPQHF	TGTGCCAGTAGTATAGGGGGCGGGCGGATTAATCAGCCCCAGCATTTT
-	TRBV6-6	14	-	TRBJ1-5	CASSPDSVGQPQHF	TGTGCCAGCAGTCCGGACAGCGTTGGACAGCCCCAGCATTTT
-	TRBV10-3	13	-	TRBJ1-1	CAISVDSEGEAFF	TGTGCCATCAGCGTGGACAGCGAGGGTGAAGCTTTCTTT
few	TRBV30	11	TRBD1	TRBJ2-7	CAWSNRGEQYF	TGTGCCTGGAGTAACAGGGGGGAGCAGTACTTC
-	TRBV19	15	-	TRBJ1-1	CASSFQGRENTEAFF	TGTGCCAGTAGTTTCCAGGGGAGAGAAAACACTGAAGCTTTCTTT
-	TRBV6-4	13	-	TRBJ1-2	CASSDGVGFGYTF	TGTGCCAGCAGTGACGGCGTTGGGTTTGGCTACACCTTC
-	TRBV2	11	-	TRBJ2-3	CASSETDTQYF	TGTGCCAGCAGTGAGACAGATACGCAGTATTTT
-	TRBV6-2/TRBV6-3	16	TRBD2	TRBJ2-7	CASSPRGSGGPYEQYF	TGTGCCAGCAGTCCCCGAGGTAGCGGGGGCCCCTACGAGCAGTACTTC
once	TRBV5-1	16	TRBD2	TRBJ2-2	CASSPTTSGYTGELFF	TGCGCCAGCAGCCCCACGACTAGCGGATACACCGGGGAGCTGTTTTTT
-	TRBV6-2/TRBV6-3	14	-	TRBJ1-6	CASSWTYRDSPLHF	TGTGCCAGCAGTTGGACGTACCGGGATTCACCCCTCCACTTT
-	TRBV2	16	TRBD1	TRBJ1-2	CASSEAFPGQGEGYTF	TGTGCCAGCAGTGAAGCTTTCCCGGGACAGGGGGAGGGCTACACCTTC
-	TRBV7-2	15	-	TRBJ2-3	CASSLAIGVPDTQYF	TGTGCCAGCAGCTTAGCGATAGGGGTCCCAGATACGCAGTATTTT
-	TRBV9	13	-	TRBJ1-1	CASSAGRSAEAFF	TGTGCCAGCAGCGCGGGACGCAGCGCTGAAGCTTTCTTT
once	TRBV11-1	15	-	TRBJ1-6	CASSFLGRVNSPLHF	TGTGCCAGCAGCTTCCTGGGGAGGGTTAATTCACCCCTCCACTTT
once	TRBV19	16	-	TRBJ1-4	CASSIGGTASGEKLFF	TGTGCCAGTAGTATAGGAGGGACGGCCTCAGGGGAAAAACTGTTTTTT
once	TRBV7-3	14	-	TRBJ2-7	CASSLNPGDNEQYF	TGTGCCAGCAGCTTAAATCCGGGGGACAACGAGCAGTACTTC
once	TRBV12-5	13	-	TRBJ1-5	CASGRDSNQPQHF	TGTGCTAGTGGCCGGGACAGCAATCAGCCCCAGCATTTT
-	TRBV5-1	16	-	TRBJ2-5	CASSLGVGQGQETQYF	TGCGCCAGCAGCTTGGGGGTGGGGCAGGGCCAAGAGACCCAGTACTTC
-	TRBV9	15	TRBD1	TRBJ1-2	CASSVAGTGAHGYTF	TGTGCCAGCAGCGTGGCCGGGACAGGGGCTCATGGCTACACCTTC
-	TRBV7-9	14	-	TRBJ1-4	CASSLPGGGEKLFF	TGTGCCAGCAGCCTCCCGGGGGGGGGTGAAAAACTGTTTTTT
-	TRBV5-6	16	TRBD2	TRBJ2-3	CASSESGGASTDTQYF	TGTGCCAGCAGCGAAAGCGGGGGGGCTAGTACAGATACGCAGTATTTT
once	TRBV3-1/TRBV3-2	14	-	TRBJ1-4	CASSPTATNEKLFF	TGTGCCAGCAGCCCGACTGCGACTAATGAAAAACTGTTTTTT